The rows below give T cell receptor beta chains drawn from one sample of a study of CD8 T cells in ankylosing spondylitis. TCRdb re-called the 5' RACE reads through MiXCR, storing one row per CDR3 protein. Here the sample spans under 300,000 distinct CDR3 sequences, around 9.1% being singletons. Sequencing was done on a sample of blood, either unsorted or a sorted T cell fraction (not recorded which). All receptors derive from a male donor with ankylosing spondylitis or in good health (not recorded which). The CDR3 runs from the conserved cysteine through the conserved F or W. Fields, in order: clone size, J gene, V gene, D gene, CDR3 protein, CDR3 DNA. D genes are given only for firm matches. Part of the rows lack a size; the others show once, few, many or a class for expanded clones.

many	TRBJ2-7	TRBV7-9	TRBD1	CASSLDRGTYEQYF	TGTGCCAGCAGCTTAGACAGGGGGACCTACGAGCAGTACTTC
many	TRBJ2-7	TRBV7-9	TRBD1	CASSGGTGTYEQYF	TGTGCCAGCTCGGGTGGGACAGGAACCTACGAGCAGTACTTC
NA	TRBJ2-7	TRBV20-1	TRBD1	CSARTGTGVREQYF	TGCAGTGCTAGAACCGGGACAGGGGTCCGCGAGCAGTACTTC
many	TRBJ1-5	TRBV10-3	TRBD1	CAISDRDSNQPQHF	TGTGCCATCAGCGACAGGGATAGCAATCAGCCCCAGCATTTT
many	TRBJ1-2	TRBV12-3/TRBV12-4	NA	CASSLTGTIYGYTF	TGTGCCAGCAGTTTAACAGGGACGATTTATGGCTACACCTTC
many	TRBJ2-7	TRBV4-3	TRBD1	CASSQDRVYEQYF	TGCGCCAGCAGCCAGGACAGGGTCTACGAGCAGTACTTC
many	TRBJ2-5	TRBV28	TRBD1	CASRTTGLKTQYF	TGTGCCAGCAGAACGACAGGGTTGAAGACCCAGTACTTC
many	TRBJ2-2	TRBV29-1	NA	CSVDPGDTGELFF	TGCAGCGTTGATCCAGGGGACACCGGGGAGCTGTTTTTT
NA	TRBJ1-1	TRBV25-1	NA	CASSEYGTEAFF	TGTGCCAGCAGTGAATACGGGACTGAAGCTTTCTTT
many	TRBJ1-5	TRBV12-3/TRBV12-4	NA	CASARGEFSNQPQHF	TGTGCCAGCGCTAGAGGGGAGTTTAGCAATCAGCCCCAGCATTTT
many	TRBJ1-3	TRBV18	NA	CASSATSTASGNTIYF	TGTGCCAGCTCAGCGACCAGCACAGCGAGTGGAAACACCATATATTTT
many	TRBJ1-2	TRBV27	TRBD1	CASSLGAGGAYGYTF	TGTGCCAGCAGCCTAGGGGCAGGGGGCGCCTATGGCTACACCTTC
many	TRBJ2-2	TRBV3-1	NA	CASSRTGYMNTGELFF	TGTGCCAGCAGTCGCACCGGTTATATGAACACCGGGGAGCTGTTTTTT
many	TRBJ2-2	TRBV24-1	TRBD2	CAIARAGTGELFF	TGTGCCATCGCAAGAGCGGGGACCGGGGAGCTGTTTTTT
NA	TRBJ2-7	TRBV18	NA	CASSQAQGSEQYF	TGTGCCAGCTCCCAAGCCCAGGGATCCGAGCAGTACTTC
many	TRBJ2-7	TRBV20-1	NA	CSASLLWDEQYF	TGCAGTGCTAGTCTTCTTTGGGACGAGCAGTACTTC
NA	TRBJ2-1	TRBV7-3	TRBD2	CASSRSGGVRNEQFF	TGTGCCAGCAGCCGTAGCGGGGGGGTTCGCAATGAGCAGTTCTTC
many	TRBJ1-6	TRBV5-1	TRBD1	CASSLGQGFSPLHF	TGCGCCAGCAGCTTGGGACAGGGATTTTCACCCCTCCACTTT
NA	TRBJ2-1	TRBV18	TRBD1	CASSSTGAGSYNEQFF	TGTGCCAGCTCATCGACAGGGGCGGGTTCCTACAATGAGCAGTTCTTC
many	TRBJ1-1	TRBV5-6	NA	CASSLDAENTEAFF	TGTGCCAGCAGCTTGGACGCGGAGAACACTGAAGCTTTCTTT
many	TRBJ1-4	TRBV5-1	NA	CASHGGPFEEKLFF	TGCGCCAGCCATGGGGGACCGTTTGAAGAAAAACTGTTTTTT
many	TRBJ1-1	TRBV6-5	NA	CASSYFAWDTEAFF	TGTGCCAGCAGTTACTTTGCCTGGGACACTGAAGCTTTCTTT
many	TRBJ2-7	TRBV20-1	NA	CSARVRGNSYEQYF	TGCAGTGCTAGAGTTCGCGGAAACTCCTACGAGCAGTACTTC
NA	TRBJ2-1	TRBV29-1	TRBD2	CSVELAGRGNEQFF	TGCAGCGTTGAACTAGCGGGACGGGGTAATGAGCAGTTCTTC